The entry that follows covers one TCR beta chain sequence. Its antigen is currently unknown. The data were taken from a study of neoadjuvant nivolumab and ipilimumab in lung cancer. Study-level points and caveats: Resected-tumor TCR richness correlated positively with pretherapy blood richness. TCR richness and clonality were higher in tumors than adjacent uninvolved lung. A small number of samples were TCR sequenced.

The table came from immunoSEQ multiplex PCR; TCRdb's copy has only in-frame clones and leaves some out. The table has 15,000 to 20,000 clones, around 82% seen once. The germline gives CDR1 SGHVS, CDR2 FQNEAQ. V dropped 1 base and J dropped 2 bases, with 15 bases sitting between them. The CDR3 has 16 amino acids. This sequence joins TRBV7-8 and TRBJ2-7; D might be TRBD2 (5 bases). The sample here was tumor tissue, taken after neoadjuvant nivolumab, alone or with ipilimumab, at or shortly before surgery. The receptor was isolated from an adult with non-small cell lung cancer. CDR3 DNA: TGTGCCAGCAGCTTAGGATTCGGGGTTATTGCCTACGAGCAGTACTTC. This sequence encodes CASSLGFGVIAYEQYF.